This TCR beta chain was sequenced for a study of T cells in Graves' hyperthyroidism and ophthalmopathy. Findings and limits, study-wide: The authors' 13 V-J model separated ophthalmopathy from stable hyperthyroidism. In the blood, most expanded thyroid clonotypes above 0.001 appeared as well.

V shed 7 bases and J shed 7 bases, with 25 bases lying between them. The germline V gene encodes CDR1 SEHNR and CDR2 FQNEAQ (reference sequence). This CDR3 region has 17 residues. This clonotype was picked up a small number of times. Its antigen is as yet unknown. Those patients with uncontrolled infection, other autoimmune disease, pregnancy or lactation were excluded. It was RNA transcripts that yielded the amplified TCR beta CDR3 regions. First-round RT-PCR targeting the TCR CDR3 was performed with the HTBI primer set. TCRdb ran MiXCR on the multiplex PCR reads and lists one entry per CDR3 protein. The data show about 700,000 distinct CDR3 sequences, approximately 14% seen once.

Material: blood. The chain links TRBV7-9 to TRBJ2-2, with D tentatively TRBD1 or TRBD2 (5 bases each). The source is a woman aged 18-29 years with Graves' hyperthyroidism. The chain's CDR3 is CASTHTGHLMSFGELFF. In DNA form, the CDR3 reads TGTGCCAGCACTCACACGGGGCACCTAATGTCATTCGGGGAGCTGTTTTTT. The whole variable domain, remainder taken from reference TRBV7-9 and TRBJ2-2, is DTGVSQNPRHKITKRGQNVTFRCDPISEHNRLYWYRQTLGQGPEFLTYFQNEAQLEKSRLLSDRFSAERPKGSFSTLEIQRTEQGDSAMYLCASTHTGHLMSFGELFFGEGSRLTVL.